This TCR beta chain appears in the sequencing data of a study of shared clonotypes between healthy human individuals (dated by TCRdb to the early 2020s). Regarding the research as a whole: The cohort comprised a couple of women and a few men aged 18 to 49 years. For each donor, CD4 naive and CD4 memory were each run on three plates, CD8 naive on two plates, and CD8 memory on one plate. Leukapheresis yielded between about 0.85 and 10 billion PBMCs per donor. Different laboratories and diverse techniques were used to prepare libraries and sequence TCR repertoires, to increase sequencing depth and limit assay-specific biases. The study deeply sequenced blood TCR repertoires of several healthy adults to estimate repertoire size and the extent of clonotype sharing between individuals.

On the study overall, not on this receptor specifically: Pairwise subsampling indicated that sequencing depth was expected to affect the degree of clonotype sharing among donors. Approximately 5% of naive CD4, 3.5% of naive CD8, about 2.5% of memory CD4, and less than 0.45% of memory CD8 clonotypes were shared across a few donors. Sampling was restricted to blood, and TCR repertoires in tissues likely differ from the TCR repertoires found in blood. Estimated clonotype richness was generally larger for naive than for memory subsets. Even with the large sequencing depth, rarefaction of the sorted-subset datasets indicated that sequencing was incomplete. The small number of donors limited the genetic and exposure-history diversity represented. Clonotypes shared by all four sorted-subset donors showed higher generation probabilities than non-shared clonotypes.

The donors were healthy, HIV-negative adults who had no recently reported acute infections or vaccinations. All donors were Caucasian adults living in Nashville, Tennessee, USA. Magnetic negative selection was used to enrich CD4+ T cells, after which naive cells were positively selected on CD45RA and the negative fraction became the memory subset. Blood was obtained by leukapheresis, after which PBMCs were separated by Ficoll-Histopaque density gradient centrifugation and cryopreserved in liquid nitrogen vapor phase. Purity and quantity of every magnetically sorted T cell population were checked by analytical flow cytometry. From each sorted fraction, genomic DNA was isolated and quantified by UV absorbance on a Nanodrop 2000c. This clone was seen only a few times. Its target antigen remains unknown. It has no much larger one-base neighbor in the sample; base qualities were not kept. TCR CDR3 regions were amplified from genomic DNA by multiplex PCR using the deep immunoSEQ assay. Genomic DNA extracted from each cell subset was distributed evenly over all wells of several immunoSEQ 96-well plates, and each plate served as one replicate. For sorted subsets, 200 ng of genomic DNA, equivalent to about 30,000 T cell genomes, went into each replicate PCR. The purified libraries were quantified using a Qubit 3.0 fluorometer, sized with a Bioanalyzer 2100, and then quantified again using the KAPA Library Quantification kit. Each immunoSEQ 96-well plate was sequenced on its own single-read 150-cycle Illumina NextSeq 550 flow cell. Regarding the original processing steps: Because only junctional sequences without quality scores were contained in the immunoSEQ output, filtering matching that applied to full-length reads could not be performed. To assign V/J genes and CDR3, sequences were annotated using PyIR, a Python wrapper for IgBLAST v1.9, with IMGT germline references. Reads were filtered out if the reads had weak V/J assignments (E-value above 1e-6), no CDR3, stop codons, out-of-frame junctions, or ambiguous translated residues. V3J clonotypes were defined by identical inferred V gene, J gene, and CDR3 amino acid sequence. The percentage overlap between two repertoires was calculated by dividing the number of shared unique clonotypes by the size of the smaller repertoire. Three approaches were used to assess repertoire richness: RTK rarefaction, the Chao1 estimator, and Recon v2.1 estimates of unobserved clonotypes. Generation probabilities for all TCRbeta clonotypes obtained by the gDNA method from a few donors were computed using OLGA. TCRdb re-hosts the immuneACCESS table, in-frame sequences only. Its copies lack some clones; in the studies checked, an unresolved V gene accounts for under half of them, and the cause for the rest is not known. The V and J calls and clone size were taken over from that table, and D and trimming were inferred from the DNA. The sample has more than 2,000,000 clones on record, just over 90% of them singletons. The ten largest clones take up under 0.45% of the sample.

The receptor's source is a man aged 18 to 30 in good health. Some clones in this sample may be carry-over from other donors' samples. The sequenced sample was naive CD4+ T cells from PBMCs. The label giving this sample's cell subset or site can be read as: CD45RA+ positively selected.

This receptor has the CDR3 CASSTAAGQPQHF. The DNA sequence follows: TGTGCCAGCAGTACAGCCGCGGGTCAGCCCCAGCATTTT. Here the chain combines TRBV6-5 and TRBJ1-5; no confident D gene assignment can be made. Counted from cysteine to phenylalanine, this CDR3 has 13 amino acids. Just the 39-base CDR3 DNA is kept, in frame starting at base 1. CDR1 and CDR2 are read off the germline V gene as MNHEY and SVGAGI. A distance of 11 bases separates the germline ends of V and J, which lose 5 bases and 6 bases respectively.